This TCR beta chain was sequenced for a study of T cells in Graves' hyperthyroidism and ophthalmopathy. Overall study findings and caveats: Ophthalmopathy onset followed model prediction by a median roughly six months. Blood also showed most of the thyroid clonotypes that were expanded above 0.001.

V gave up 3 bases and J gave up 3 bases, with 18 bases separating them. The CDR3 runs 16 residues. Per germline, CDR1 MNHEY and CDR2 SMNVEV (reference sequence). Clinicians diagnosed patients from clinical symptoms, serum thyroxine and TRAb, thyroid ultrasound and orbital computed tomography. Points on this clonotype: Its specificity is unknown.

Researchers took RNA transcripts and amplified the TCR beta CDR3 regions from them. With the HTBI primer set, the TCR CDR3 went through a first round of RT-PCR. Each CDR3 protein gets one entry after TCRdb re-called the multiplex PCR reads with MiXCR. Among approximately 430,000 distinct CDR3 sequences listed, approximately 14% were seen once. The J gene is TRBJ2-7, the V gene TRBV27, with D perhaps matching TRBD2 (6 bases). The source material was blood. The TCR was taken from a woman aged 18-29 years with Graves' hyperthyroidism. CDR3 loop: CASSFGVEGRYYEQYF. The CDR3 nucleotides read TGTGCCAGCAGTTTCGGTGTGGAGGGCAGATACTACGAGCAGTACTTC.